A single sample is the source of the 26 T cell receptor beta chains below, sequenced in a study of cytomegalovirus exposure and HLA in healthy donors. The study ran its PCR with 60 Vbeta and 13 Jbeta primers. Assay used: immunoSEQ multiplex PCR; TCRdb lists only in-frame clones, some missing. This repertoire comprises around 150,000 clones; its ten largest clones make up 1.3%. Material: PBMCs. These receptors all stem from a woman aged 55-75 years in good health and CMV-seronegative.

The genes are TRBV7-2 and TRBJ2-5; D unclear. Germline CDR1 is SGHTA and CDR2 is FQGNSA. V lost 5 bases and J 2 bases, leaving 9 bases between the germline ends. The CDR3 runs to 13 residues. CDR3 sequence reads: CASSRGSQETQYF. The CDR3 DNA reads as TGTGCCAGCAGCCGCGGAAGTCAAGAGACCCAGTACTTC.

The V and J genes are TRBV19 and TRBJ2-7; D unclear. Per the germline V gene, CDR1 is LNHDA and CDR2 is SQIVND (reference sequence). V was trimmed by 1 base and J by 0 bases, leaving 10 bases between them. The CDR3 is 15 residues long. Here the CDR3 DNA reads TGTGCCAGTAGTATAGGAGGTGGAAGCTCCTACGAGCAGTACTTC. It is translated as CASSIGGGSSYEQYF.

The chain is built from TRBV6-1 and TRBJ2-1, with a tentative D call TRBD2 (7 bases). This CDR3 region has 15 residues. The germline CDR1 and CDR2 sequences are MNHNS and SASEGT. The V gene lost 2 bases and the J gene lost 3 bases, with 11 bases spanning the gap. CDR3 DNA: TGTGCCAGCAGTGAATTAAGGGGGGGCTACAATGAGCAGTTCTTC. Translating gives CASSELRGGYNEQFF.

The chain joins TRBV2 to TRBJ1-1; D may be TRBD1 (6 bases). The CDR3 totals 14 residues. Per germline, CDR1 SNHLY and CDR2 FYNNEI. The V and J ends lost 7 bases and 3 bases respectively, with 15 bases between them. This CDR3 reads CASILGAAYTEAFF. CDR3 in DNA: TGTGCCAGCATCCTGGGGGCAGCTTACACTGAAGCTTTCTTT.

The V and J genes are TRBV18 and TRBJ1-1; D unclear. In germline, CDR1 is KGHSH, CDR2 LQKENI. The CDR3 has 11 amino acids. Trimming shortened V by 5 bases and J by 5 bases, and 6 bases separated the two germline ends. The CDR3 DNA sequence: TGTGCCAGCTCATCGGGGACTGAAGCTTTCTTT. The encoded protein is CASSSGTEAFF.

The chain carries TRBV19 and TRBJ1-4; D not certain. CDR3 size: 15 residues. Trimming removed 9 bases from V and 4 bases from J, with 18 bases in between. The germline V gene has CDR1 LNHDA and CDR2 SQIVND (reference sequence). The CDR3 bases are TGTGCCAGCCGCGGATCCTGGCTGAATAATGAAAAACTGTTTTTT. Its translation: CASRGSWLNNEKLFF.

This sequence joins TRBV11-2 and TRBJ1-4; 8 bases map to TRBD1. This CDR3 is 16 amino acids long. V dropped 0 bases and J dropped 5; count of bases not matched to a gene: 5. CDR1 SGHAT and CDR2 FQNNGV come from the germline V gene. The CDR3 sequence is CASSLERQGRNEKLFF. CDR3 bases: TGTGCCAGCAGCTTAGAAAGACAGGGGAGAAATGAAAAACTGTTTTTT.

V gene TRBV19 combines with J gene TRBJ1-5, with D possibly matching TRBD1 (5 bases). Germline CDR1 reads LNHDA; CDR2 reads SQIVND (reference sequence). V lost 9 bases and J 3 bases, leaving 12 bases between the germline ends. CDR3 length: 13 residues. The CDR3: CASHDRLNQPQHF. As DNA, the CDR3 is TGTGCCAGCCACGACAGACTCAATCAGCCCCAGCATTTT.

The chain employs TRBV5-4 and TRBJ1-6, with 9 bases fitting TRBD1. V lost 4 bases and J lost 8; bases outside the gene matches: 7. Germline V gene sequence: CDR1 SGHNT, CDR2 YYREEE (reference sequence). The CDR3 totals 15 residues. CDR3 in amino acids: CASSTTGGIDSPLHF. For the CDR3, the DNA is TGTGCCAGCAGCACTACAGGGGGCATCGATTCACCCCTCCACTTT.

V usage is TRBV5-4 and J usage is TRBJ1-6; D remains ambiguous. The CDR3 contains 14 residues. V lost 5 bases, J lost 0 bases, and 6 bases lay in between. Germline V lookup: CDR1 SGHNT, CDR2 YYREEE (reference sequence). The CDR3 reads CASRQNSYNSPLHF. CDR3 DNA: TGTGCCAGCAGACAAAACTCCTATAATTCACCCCTCCACTTT. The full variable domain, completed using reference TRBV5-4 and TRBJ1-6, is ETGVTQSPTHLIKTRGQQVTLRCSSQSGHNTVSWYQQALGQGPQFIFQYYREEENGRGNFPPRFSGLQFPNYSSELNVNALELDDSALYLCASRQNSYNSPLHFGNGTRLTVT.

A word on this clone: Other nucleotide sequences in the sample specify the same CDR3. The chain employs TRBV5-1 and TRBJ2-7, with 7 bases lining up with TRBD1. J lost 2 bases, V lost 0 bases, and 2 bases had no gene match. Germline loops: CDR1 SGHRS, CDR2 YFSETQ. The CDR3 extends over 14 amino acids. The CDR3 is CASSLGTGAYEQYF. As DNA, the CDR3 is TGCGCCAGCAGCTTGGGGACAGGCGCCTACGAGCAGTACTTC.

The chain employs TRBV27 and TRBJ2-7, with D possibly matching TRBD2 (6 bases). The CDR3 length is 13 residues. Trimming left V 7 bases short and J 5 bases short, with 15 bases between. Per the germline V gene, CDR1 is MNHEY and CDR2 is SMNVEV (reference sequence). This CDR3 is CASKGLNGDEQYF. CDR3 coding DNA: TGTGCCAGCAAGGGACTTAATGGTGACGAGCAGTACTTC.

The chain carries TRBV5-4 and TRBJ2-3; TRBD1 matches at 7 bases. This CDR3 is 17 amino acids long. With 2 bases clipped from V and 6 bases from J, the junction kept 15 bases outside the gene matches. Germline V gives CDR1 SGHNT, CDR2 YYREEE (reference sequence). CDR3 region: CASSFRQGNPVSDTQYF. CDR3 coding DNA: TGTGCCAGCAGCTTCAGACAGGGCAACCCCGTGAGTGATACGCAGTATTTT.

CDR3 DNA sequence: TGTGCCAGCACCACCCCAGGCACAGATACGCAGTATTTT. Amino acid sequence: CASTTPGTDTQYF. The chain carries TRBV6-1 and TRBJ2-3; the D is unclear. The V gene's germline CDR1 is MNHNS and CDR2 SASEGT. V shed 7 bases and J shed 1 base, with 9 bases lying between them. This CDR3 is built from 13 residues.

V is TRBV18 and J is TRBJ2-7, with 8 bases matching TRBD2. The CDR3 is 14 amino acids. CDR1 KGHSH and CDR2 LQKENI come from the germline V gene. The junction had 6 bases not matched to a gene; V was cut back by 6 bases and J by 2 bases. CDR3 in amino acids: CASSQGLVTYEQYF. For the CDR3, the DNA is TGTGCCAGCTCCCAGGGACTAGTAACCTACGAGCAGTACTTC.

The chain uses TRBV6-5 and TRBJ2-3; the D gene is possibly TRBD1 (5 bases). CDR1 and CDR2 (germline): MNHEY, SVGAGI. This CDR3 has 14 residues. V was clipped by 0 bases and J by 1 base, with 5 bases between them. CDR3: CASSYSGGTDTQYF. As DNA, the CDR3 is TGTGCCAGCAGTTACTCAGGGGGCACAGATACGCAGTATTTT.

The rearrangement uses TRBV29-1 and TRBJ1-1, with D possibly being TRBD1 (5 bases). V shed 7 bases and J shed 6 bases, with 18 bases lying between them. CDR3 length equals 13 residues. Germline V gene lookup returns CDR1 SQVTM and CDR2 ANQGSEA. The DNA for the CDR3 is TGCAGCGCCCATGGGCAGGGTAGATCTGAAGCTTTCTTT. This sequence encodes CSAHGQGRSEAFF. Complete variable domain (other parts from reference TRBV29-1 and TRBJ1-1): SAVISQKPSRDICQRGTSLTIQCQVDSQVTMMFWYRQQPGQSLTLIATANQGSEATYESGFVIDKFPISRPNLTFSTLTVSNMSPEDSSIYLCSAHGQGRSEAFFGQGTRLTVV.

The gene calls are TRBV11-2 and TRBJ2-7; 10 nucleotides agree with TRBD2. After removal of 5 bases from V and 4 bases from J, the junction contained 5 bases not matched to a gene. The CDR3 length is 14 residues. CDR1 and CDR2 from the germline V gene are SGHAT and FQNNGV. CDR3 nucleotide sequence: TGTGCCAGCAGCCCAGCGGGAGGGCCATACGAGCAGTACTTC. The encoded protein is CASSPAGGPYEQYF.

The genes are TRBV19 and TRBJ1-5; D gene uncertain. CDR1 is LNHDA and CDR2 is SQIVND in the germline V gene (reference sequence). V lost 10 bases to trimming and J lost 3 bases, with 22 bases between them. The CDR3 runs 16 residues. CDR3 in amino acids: CATSLVRGPSNQPQHF. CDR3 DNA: TGTGCCACCTCTCTGGTGCGTGGGCCCTCCAATCAGCCCCAGCATTTT.

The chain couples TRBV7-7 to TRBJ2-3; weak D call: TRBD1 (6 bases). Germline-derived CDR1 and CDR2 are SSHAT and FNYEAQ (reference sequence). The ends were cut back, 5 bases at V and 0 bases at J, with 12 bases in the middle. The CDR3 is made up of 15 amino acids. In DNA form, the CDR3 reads TGTGCCAGCAGCGAGGACAGAGCTAGCACAGATACGCAGTATTTT. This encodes CASSEDRASTDTQYF.

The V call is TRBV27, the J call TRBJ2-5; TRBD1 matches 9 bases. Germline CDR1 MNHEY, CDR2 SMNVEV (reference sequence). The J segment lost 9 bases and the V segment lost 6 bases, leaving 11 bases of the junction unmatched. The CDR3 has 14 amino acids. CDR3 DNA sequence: TGTGCCAGCAGCCGGTTAGACAGGGGGTACCCCCAGTACTTC. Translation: CASSRLDRGYPQYF.

This CDR3 is CASSPFRGIGANVLTF. CDR3 coding DNA: TGTGCCAGCTCACCCTTTAGGGGGATTGGGGCCAACGTCCTGACTTTC. The chain combines TRBV18 with TRBJ2-6; D might be TRBD1 (6 bases). Germline CDR1 is KGHSH and CDR2 is LQKENI. Trimming took off 3 bases at V and 3 bases at J, with 12 bases between the two ends. This CDR3 spans 16 amino acids.

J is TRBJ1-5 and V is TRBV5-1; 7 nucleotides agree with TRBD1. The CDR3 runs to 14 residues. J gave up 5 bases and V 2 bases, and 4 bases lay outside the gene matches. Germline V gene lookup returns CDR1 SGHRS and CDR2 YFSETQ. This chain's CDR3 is CASSFGGTDQPQHF. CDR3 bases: TGCGCCAGCAGCTTTGGGGGGACAGATCAGCCCCAGCATTTT.

The CDR3 nucleotides read TGTGCCAGCAGTGTAAGGAGGAGCACAGATACGCAGTATTTT. It encodes CASSVRRSTDTQYF. This chain links TRBV2 with TRBJ2-3, with D possibly TRBD2 on 5 matching bases. The CDR3 sequence is 14 residues long. The germline V gene has CDR1 SNHLY and CDR2 FYNNEI. V shed 4 bases and J shed 0 bases, with 8 bases lying between them.

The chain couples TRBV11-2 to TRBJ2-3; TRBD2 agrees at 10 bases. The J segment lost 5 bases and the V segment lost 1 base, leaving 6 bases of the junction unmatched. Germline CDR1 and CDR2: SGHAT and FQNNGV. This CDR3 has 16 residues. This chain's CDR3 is CASSLVSGGPGDTQYF. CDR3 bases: TGTGCCAGCAGCTTAGTTAGCGGGGGGCCCGGAGATACGCAGTATTTT.

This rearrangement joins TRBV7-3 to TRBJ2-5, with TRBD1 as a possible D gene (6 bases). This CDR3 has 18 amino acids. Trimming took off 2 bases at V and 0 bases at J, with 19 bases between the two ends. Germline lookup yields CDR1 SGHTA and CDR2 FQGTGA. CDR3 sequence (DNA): TGTGCCAGCAGCTTAGGACCCCTACGGGACATCAACCAAGAGACCCAGTACTTC. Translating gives CASSLGPLRDINQETQYF.